These 7 T cell receptor beta chains originate from one sample sequenced in a study of control samples from healthy donors and cancer patients. Profiled with immunoSEQ multiplex PCR; TCRdb holds only in-frame clones, not every one. The sample shows roughly 120,000 clones, roughly 92% of them seen only once. The specimen sequenced was blood. Source of these receptors: a woman aged 18-29 years in good health.

This chain joins TRBV3-1 (or the pseudogene TRBV3-2) and TRBJ2-5; D remains ambiguous. Germline V gives CDR1 LGHDT, CDR2 YNNKEL (reference sequence). The V gene lost 1 base and the J gene lost 2 bases, with 5 bases spanning the gap. This CDR3 comprises 13 residues. CDR3 residues: CASSQVSQETQYF. For the CDR3, the DNA is TGTGCCAGCAGCCAAGTAAGTCAAGAGACCCAGTACTTC.

This chain uses TRBV27 with TRBJ1-1, with no clear D. Deletions cut 2 bases from V and 4 bases from J, with 5 bases between. The CDR3 sequence is 12 residues long. CDR1 is MNHEY and CDR2 is SMNVEV in the germline V gene (reference sequence). CDR3 DNA: TGTGCCAGCAGTTTACTTGGCACTGAAGCTTTCTTT. Its protein is CASSLLGTEAFF.

The chain recombines TRBV7-3 with TRBJ1-2, with a possible D match to TRBD1 (5 bases). CDR1 and CDR2 from the germline V gene are SGHTA and FQGTGA. CDR3 size: 15 residues. Trimming cost V 0 bases and J 4 bases, with 12 bases left between them. In nucleotides, the CDR3 is TGTGCCAGCAGCTTAACTTCAGGGCCTGGCTATGGCTACACCTTC. It translates to CASSLTSGPGYGYTF.

The chain uses TRBV3-1 (or the pseudogene TRBV3-2) and TRBJ1-4; 8 bases line up with TRBD1. The CDR3 length is 16 residues. Unmatched junction bases numbered 8, after V lost 4 bases and J lost 4 bases. The germline CDR1 and CDR2 sequences are LGHDT and YNNKEL (reference sequence). The CDR3 DNA sequence: TGTGCCAGCAGCCCGTCTTGGACAGGGAGTAATGAAAAACTGTTTTTT. It codes for CASSPSWTGSNEKLFF.

The chain couples TRBV2 to TRBJ1-2, with D tentatively TRBD1 (5 bases). Trimming took off 1 base at V and 8 bases at J, with 14 bases between the two ends. The length of the CDR3 is 14 residues. From germline, CDR1 is SNHLY and CDR2 FYNNEI. The CDR3 loop reads CASSEGRGDPGYTF. DNA of the CDR3: TGTGCCAGCAGTGAAGGGAGGGGAGACCCAGGCTACACCTTC. Together with reference TRBV2 and TRBJ1-2, the CDR3 gives the full variable domain: EPEVTQTPSHQVTQMGQEVILRCVPISNHLYFYWYRQILGQKVEFLVSFYNNEISEKSEIFDDQFSVERPDGSNFTLKIRSTKLEDSAMYFCASSEGRGDPGYTFGSGTRLTVV.

The V call is TRBV24-1, the J call TRBJ2-3; D is undetermined. Looked up from germline, CDR1 is KGHDR and CDR2 is SFDVKD. Trimming took off 4 bases at V and 2 bases at J, with 9 bases between the two ends. The CDR3 loop spans 14 amino acids. The CDR3 spells CATSEDPSTDTQYF. The CDR3 nucleotides are TGTGCCACCAGTGAAGACCCTTCCACAGATACGCAGTATTTT.

This rearrangement joins TRBV19 to TRBJ2-6; D unclear. V was shortened by 6 bases and J by 1 base, with 7 bases between the two germline ends. This CDR3 is built from 14 residues. The germline V gene encodes CDR1 LNHDA and CDR2 SQIVND (reference sequence). This CDR3 reads CASRKESGANVLTF. CDR3 bases: TGTGCCAGTAGGAAGGAGTCTGGGGCCAACGTCCTGACTTTC.